The 10 T cell receptor beta chains presented below share a single source sample, sequenced in a study of T cells in Graves' hyperthyroidism and ophthalmopathy. Amplified regions were TCR beta CDR3 sequences from RNA transcripts. An initial round of RT-PCR targeting the TCR CDR3 relied on the HTBI primer set. A single record per CDR3 protein comes from TCRdb applying MiXCR to the multiplex PCR reads. Of 500,000 to 800,000 distinct CDR3 sequences in the sample, more than 12% are singletons; the top ten hold approximately 12%. Material for sequencing was blood. These receptor sequences come from a woman between 45 and 60 years old with Graves' ophthalmopathy.

This clonotype was observed many times. This chain uses TRBV5-1 with TRBJ2-3; 9 bases are a match to TRBD1. Germline CDR1 and CDR2: SGHRS and YFSETQ. This CDR3 has 15 amino acids. V trimming: 1 base; J trimming: 5 bases; junction bases outside the gene matches: 5. CDR3 residues: CASSLLNRGRDTQYF. DNA for the CDR3: TGCGCCAGCAGCTTGCTGAACAGGGGGCGAGATACGCAGTATTTT.

In this sample, this clonotype turned up many times. The chain's CDR3 is CSARSGLHYNEQFF. The CDR3 DNA follows: TGCAGTGCTAGGTCTGGACTACACTACAATGAGCAGTTCTTC. This chain connects TRBV20-1 to TRBJ2-1; D possibly corresponds to TRBD2 (6 bases). Trimming took 3 bases from V and 3 from J, leaving 12 bases between them. Germline V gene lookup returns CDR1 DFQATT and CDR2 SNEGSKA (reference sequence). The CDR3 totals 14 residues.

This clonotype has a handful of counts. This chain joins TRBV6-5 and TRBJ1-4; D gene uncertain. Germline lookup yields CDR1 MNHEY and CDR2 SVGAGI. The CDR3 sequence is 13 residues long. Trimming shortened V by 0 bases and J by 5 bases, and 4 bases separated the two germline ends. CDR3 bases: TGTGCCAGCAGTTACTCGGGAAATGAAAAACTGTTTTTT. This codes for CASSYSGNEKLFF.

This clonotype has just a few counts. The chain has TRBV6-5 and TRBJ2-7; TRBD1 is a possible D gene (6 bases). This CDR3 region has 15 residues. V was pared by 2 bases and J by 4 bases, with 15 bases between. The germline V gene encodes CDR1 MNHEY and CDR2 SVGAGI. The CDR3 is CASSYSLQGMYEQYF. CDR3 sequence (DNA): TGTGCCAGCAGTTACAGCCTTCAGGGGATGTACGAGCAGTACTTC.

This clonotype showed up many times. The chain uses TRBV12-3 or TRBV12-4 and TRBJ2-3, with a possible D match to TRBD2 (5 bases). Trimming shortened V by 8 bases and J by 3 bases, and 18 bases separated the two germline ends. The CDR3 runs 15 residues. This CDR3 reads CASADGVVETDTQYF. The CDR3 DNA follows: TGTGCCAGCGCGGACGGGGTCGTTGAGACAGATACGCAGTATTTT.

This clonotype was observed many times. This sequence joins TRBV18 and TRBJ1-5; D is unresolved. Germline V CDR1 and CDR2: KGHSH, LQKENI. The CDR3 spans 16 residues. With 2 bases removed from V and 5 bases from J, the gap between germline ends came to 16 bases. CDR3 sequence reads: CASSPKRAASDQPQHF. The CDR3 region has the DNA TGTGCCAGCTCACCAAAGCGGGCCGCGTCTGATCAGCCCCAGCATTTT.

This rearrangement joins TRBV19 to TRBJ2-1; TRBD2 agrees at 7 bases. The germline CDR1 and CDR2 sequences are LNHDA and SQIVND (reference sequence). The CDR3 has 15 residues. Trimming took 3 bases from V and 5 from J; bases not matched to a gene: 7. CDR3 loop: CASSMFQGGDNEQFF. In DNA, the CDR3 is TGTGCCAGTAGTATGTTCCAGGGAGGGGACAATGAGCAGTTCTTC.

This clonotype was seen at least ten times. This sequence joins TRBV18 and TRBJ2-1; 9 bases map to TRBD1. The CDR3 runs to 15 residues. The germline V gene has CDR1 KGHSH and CDR2 LQKENI. Trimming took 2 bases from V and 4 from J; bases not matched to a gene: 3. CDR3 DNA sequence: TGTGCCAGCTCACCAAGGGACAGGGTTTACAATGAGCAGTTCTTC. Translation gives CASSPRDRVYNEQFF.

This clonotype was seen ten or more times. The chain combines TRBV11-2 with TRBJ2-7, with D maybe TRBD1 (5 bases). The germline V and J ends were trimmed by 4 bases and 3 bases, with 13 bases remaining between them. Looked up from germline, CDR1 is SGHAT and CDR2 is FQNNGV. The CDR3 covers 14 residues. The CDR3, as DNA: TGTGCCAGCAGCTCTAGGACAAGAAACTACGAGCAGTACTTC. This gives the protein CASSSRTRNYEQYF. Complete variable domain (other parts from reference TRBV11-2 and TRBJ2-7): EAGVAQSPRYKIIEKRQSVAFWCNPISGHATLYWYQQILGQGPKLLIQFQNNGVVDDSQLPKDRFSAERLKGVDSTLKIQPAKLEDSAVYLCASSSRTRNYEQYFGPGTRLTVT.

This clonotype was observed at least ten times. The chain combines TRBV30 with TRBJ2-5, with D possibly matching TRBD1 (5 bases). CDR1 and CDR2 (germline): GTSNPN, SVGIG (reference sequence). The CDR3 is made up of 13 amino acids. V lost 2 bases, J lost 5 bases, and 12 bases lay in between. The CDR3 is CAWSPSGIETQYF. CDR3 in DNA: TGTGCCTGGAGTCCATCAGGGATCGAGACCCAGTACTTC.